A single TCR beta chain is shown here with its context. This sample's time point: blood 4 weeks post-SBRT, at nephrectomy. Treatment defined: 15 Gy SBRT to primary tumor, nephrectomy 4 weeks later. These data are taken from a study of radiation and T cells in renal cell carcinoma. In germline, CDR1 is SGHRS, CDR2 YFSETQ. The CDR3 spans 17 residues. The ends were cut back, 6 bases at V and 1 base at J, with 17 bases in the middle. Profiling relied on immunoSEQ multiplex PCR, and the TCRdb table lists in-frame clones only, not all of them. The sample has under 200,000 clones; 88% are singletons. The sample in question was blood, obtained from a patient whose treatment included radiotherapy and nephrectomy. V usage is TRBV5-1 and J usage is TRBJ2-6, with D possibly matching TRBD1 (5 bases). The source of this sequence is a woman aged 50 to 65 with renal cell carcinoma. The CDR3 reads CASKIDSFRSGANVLTF. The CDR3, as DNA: TGCGCCAGCAAAATTGACAGTTTTAGGTCTGGGGCCAACGTCCTGACTTTC.